What follows are 20 T cell receptor beta chains derived from one specimen sequenced in a study of breast tumors, draining lymph nodes, adjacent tissues. TCRdb independently ran MiXCR on the multiplex PCR reads; one entry per CDR3 protein. The table shows roughly 220,000 distinct CDR3 sequences, with 30% to 35% occurring only once. Samples came from axillary lymph nodes draining the breast cancer. The sample comprised axillary lymph node tissue. The receptors here all came from a female donor with breast cancer. Some clones in this sample may be carry-over from other donors' samples.

This clonotype was counted ten times or more. The chain carries TRBV7-2 and TRBJ1-2, with unresolved D. The V end was cut by 0 bases, the J end by 5 bases, with 4 bases between. The CDR3 is 12 residues long. The germline gives CDR1 SGHTA, CDR2 FQGNSA. Written as DNA, the CDR3 is TGTGCCAGCAGCTTAGCGGGGTATGGCTACACCTTC. It specifies CASSLAGYGYTF.

There are many counts of this clonotype. The genes are TRBV9 and TRBJ2-7; D may be TRBD2 (6 bases). Per the germline V gene, CDR1 is SGDLS and CDR2 is YYNGEE. The CDR3 extends over 14 amino acids. With 0 bases removed from V and 5 bases from J, the gap between germline ends came to 12 bases. CDR3 nucleotide sequence: TGTGCCAGCAGCGTAGGGAGGGCGGGGCACGAGCAGTACTTC. Translation gives CASSVGRAGHEQYF.

This clonotype came up a few times. The chain recombines TRBV20-1 with TRBJ1-1; D ambiguous. Germline CDR1 and CDR2: DFQATT and SNEGSKA (reference sequence). CDR3 length: 12 residues. The germline V and J ends were trimmed by 0 bases and 8 bases, with 10 bases remaining between them. The CDR3 protein is CSARDDVLEAFF. In nucleotides, the CDR3 is TGCAGTGCTAGAGATGACGTTCTGGAAGCTTTCTTT.

This clonotype was seen repeatedly, ten times or more. The chain recombines TRBV7-2 with TRBJ1-2; no definite D call. The V end was cut by 1 base, the J end by 4 bases, with 7 bases between. The CDR3 consists of 13 residues. Germline CDR1 is SGHTA and CDR2 is FQGNSA. CDR3 protein: CASSLGSSYGYTF. As DNA, the CDR3 is TGTGCCAGCAGCTTAGGGTCGTCCTATGGCTACACCTTC.

As to this clonotype: A junction end diverges from the germline sequence, so it may reflect a read error. V is TRBV9 and J is TRBJ1-2; 7 positions match TRBD1. Germline lookup yields CDR1 SGDLS and CDR2 YYNGEE. The CDR3 sequence is 15 residues long. The CDR3 region has the DNA TGTGCCAGCAGCGCCCGACAGGGAATAAACTATGGCTCCACCTTC. Translated, it gives CASSARQGINYGSTF.

Many counts were recorded for this clonotype. This rearrangement joins TRBV2 to TRBJ1-5, with a possible D match to TRBD1 (6 bases). The CDR3 totals 15 residues. Germline assignment: CDR1 SNHLY and CDR2 FYNNEI. V was trimmed by 7 bases and J by 4 bases, leaving 17 bases between them. The DNA of the CDR3 is TGTGCCAGCATTGGGGACATTGATGGTAATCAGCCCCAGCATTTT. Protein product: CASIGDIDGNQPQHF.

This clonotype showed up many times. V is TRBV5-1 and J is TRBJ2-7; 7 bases are shared with TRBD1. Germline CDR1 and CDR2: SGHRS and YFSETQ. The J segment lost 3 bases and the V segment lost 0 bases, leaving 6 bases of the junction unmatched. The CDR3 is made up of 15 amino acids. The CDR3 here is CASSLAGDRIYEQYF. The CDR3 nucleotides read TGCGCCAGCAGCTTGGCCGGGGACAGAATCTACGAGCAGTACTTC.

This clonotype was seen at least ten times. The genes are TRBV5-1 and TRBJ1-4; D possibly corresponds to TRBD1 (5 bases). Trimming pared 3 bases from V and 5 bases from J, leaving 14 bases between. CDR1 is SGHRS, CDR2 YFSETQ, per germline. CDR3 size: 15 residues. The DNA of the CDR3 is TGCGCCAGCAGCTCAGGGTCACGGGGCAATGAAAAACTGTTTTTT. Amino acid sequence: CASSSGSRGNEKLFF. Full variable domain (rest looked up from reference TRBV5-1 and TRBJ1-4): KAGVTQTPRYLIKTRGQQVTLSCSPISGHRSVSWYQQTPGQGLQFLFEYFSETQRNKGNFPGRFSGRQFSNSRSEMNVSTLELGDSALYLCASSSGSRGNEKLFFGSGTQLSVL.

This clonotype occurred a few times. A much bigger clone sits one base away, suggesting this may be a read error. The chain combines TRBV20-1 with TRBJ2-7, with D maybe TRBD2 (6 bases). V was clipped by 6 bases and J by 4 bases, with 22 bases between them. This CDR3 comprises 15 residues. Germline V gene sequence: CDR1 DFQATT, CDR2 SNEGSKA (reference sequence). CDR3 amino acids: CSARRGVDSAYEQYF. The DNA of the CDR3 is TGCAGTGCCCGCCGCGGGGTGGATAGCGCGTACGAGCAGTACTTC.

This clonotype has a count of ten or more. The rearrangement links TRBV10-2 to TRBJ2-3, with TRBD1 as a possible D gene (7 bases). Germline CDR1 and CDR2: WSHSY and SAAADI. V dropped 2 bases and J dropped 5 bases, with 14 bases sitting between them. The CDR3 totals 15 residues. CDR3 in amino acids: CASSEAGRQGDTQYF. DNA for the CDR3: TGCGCCAGCAGTGAGGCCGGGAGACAGGGAGATACGCAGTATTTT.

This clonotype was detected many times. The chain has TRBV20-1 and TRBJ2-7; 7 bases are a match to TRBD1. The CDR3 has 12 residues. The germline CDR1 and CDR2 sequences are DFQATT and SNEGSKA (reference sequence). V trimming: 5 bases; J trimming: 2 bases; junction bases outside the gene matches: 3. The CDR3 DNA is TGCAGTGCTCTAGGACAGGCCTACGAGCAGTACTTC. Protein sequence: CSALGQAYEQYF.

This clonotype was recorded many times. This rearrangement joins TRBV19 to TRBJ2-5; 11 bases are a match to TRBD2. CDR1 and CDR2 (germline): LNHDA, SQIVND (reference sequence). J was trimmed by 5 bases and V by 4 bases; bases with no gene match: 9. The CDR3 covers 16 residues. The CDR3 is CASSTLLAGVRETQYF. The CDR3 region has the DNA TGTGCCAGTAGTACTCTACTAGCGGGAGTCCGGGAGACCCAGTACTTC. Together with reference TRBV19 and TRBJ2-5, the CDR3 gives the full variable domain: DGGITQSPKYLFRKEGQNVTLSCEQNLNHDAMYWYRQDPGQGLRLIYYSQIVNDFQKGDIAEGYSVSREKKESFPLTVTSAQKNPTAFYLCASSTLLAGVRETQYFGPGTRLLVL.

This chain links TRBV6-1 with TRBJ1-2; tentative D call: TRBD1 (5 bases). With 5 bases removed from V and 4 bases from J, the gap between germline ends came to 17 bases. CDR1 is MNHNS, CDR2 SASEGT, per germline. CDR3 length: 15 residues. The CDR3 DNA follows: TGTGCCAGCAGTCAAGGACACCGGGGTTCCTATGGCTACACCTTC. As protein: CASSQGHRGSYGYTF.

This clonotype was counted at least ten times. The rearrangement uses TRBV6-1 and TRBJ2-7; 8 bases fit TRBD1. Germline V lookup: CDR1 MNHNS, CDR2 SASEGT. The CDR3 runs to 15 residues. The ends lost 1 base at V and 1 base at J; junction bases unmatched: 3. CDR3: CASSEVRTGSYEQYF. The CDR3 DNA follows: TGTGCCAGCAGTGAAGTTCGGACAGGGTCCTACGAGCAGTACTTC.

A word on this clonotype: An end of the junction differs from the germline gene, which may be a read error. The chain combines TRBV24-1 with TRBJ1-4, with TRBD1 matching over 10 bases. This CDR3 has 13 residues. Germline V gives CDR1 KGHDR, CDR2 SFDVKD. CDR3 residues: CANPGTGDEKLFF. The CDR3 nucleotides are TGTGCTAACCCCGGGACAGGGGATGAGAAACTGTTTTTT.

The table lists this clonotype with many counts. The chain carries TRBV5-1 and TRBJ2-2; D gene ambiguous. Trimming cost V 4 bases and J 0 bases, with 10 bases left between them. Germline V lookup: CDR1 SGHRS, CDR2 YFSETQ. The length of the CDR3 is 15 residues. The CDR3 sequence: CASSRTDANTGELFF. The CDR3 coding sequence is TGCGCCAGCAGCCGGACGGACGCGAACACCGGGGAGCTGTTTTTT.

This clonotype was found once. A much larger clone differs by one base, so this may be a read error. This chain links TRBV20-1 with TRBJ2-3; 7 bases match TRBD2. The CDR3 sequence is 12 residues long. The germline gives CDR1 DFQATT, CDR2 SNEGSKA (reference sequence). Written as DNA, the CDR3 is TGCAGTGCTAGAAGCGGGGCGGATATGCAGTATTTT. Translation: CSARSGADMQYF.

The CDR3 reads CSARAPGEAGGSSYGAPYEQYF. The CDR3 DNA reads TGCAGTGCTAGAGCTCCCGGGGAAGCGGGGGGCAGCTCCTACGGGGCGCCTTACGAGCAGTACTTC. The chain combines TRBV20-1 with TRBJ2-7, with TRBD2 matching over 9 bases. Trimming cost V 1 base and J 4 bases; bases outside gene matches: 29. Germline-derived CDR1 and CDR2 are DFQATT and SNEGSKA (reference sequence). CDR3 size: 22 residues.

This clonotype has at least ten counts. CDR3 in DNA: TGTGCCATCAGTGATACGGGACAGGGCCCTGGGAAACTGTTTTTT. It specifies CAISDTGQGPGKLFF. This chain connects TRBV10-3 to TRBJ1-4; 9 nucleotides match TRBD1. The ends lost 3 bases at V and 11 bases at J; junction bases unmatched: 10. The CDR3 sequence is 15 residues long. Germline CDR1 is ENHRY and CDR2 is SYGVKD.

This clonotype was counted at least ten times. The chain recombines TRBV11-3 with TRBJ1-2, with no clear D. The CDR3 spans 14 residues. The germline V gene encodes CDR1 SGHNT and CDR2 YENEEA. Deletions cut 5 bases from V and 8 bases from J, with 18 bases between. CDR3 residues: CASSPLDGRRGYTF. CDR3 in DNA: TGTGCCAGCAGCCCGCTGGACGGTAGACGAGGCTACACCTTC.